What follows are 16 T cell receptor beta chains derived from one specimen sequenced in a study of T cells after yellow fever vaccination. MiXCR, run by TCRdb on the 5' RACE reads, gives a single entry per CDR3 protein. The sample includes around 110,000 distinct CDR3 sequences, around 8.6% seen only once; the top ten take over 25%. The material sequenced was CD8+ T cells sorted from PBMCs, taken 45 days after the yellow fever booster vaccination. The receptors derive from a man aged 30 to 45 who received the YFV17D yellow fever vaccine.

This clonotype was picked up many times. The gene calls are TRBV20-1 and TRBJ2-2; 10 nucleotides align to TRBD2. CDR1 and CDR2 from the germline V gene are DFQATT and SNEGSKA (reference sequence). J lost 6 bases, V lost 5 bases, and 9 bases had no gene match. The CDR3 runs to 15 residues. The CDR3 loop is CSAWTSGLGAGELFF. The CDR3 nucleotides are TGCAGTGCTTGGACTAGCGGCCTTGGGGCCGGGGAGCTGTTTTTT.

The sample holds many counts of this clonotype. The rearrangement joins TRBV15 to TRBJ2-3; 10 bases line up with TRBD2. V was clipped by 5 bases and J by 6 bases; unmatched bases: 11. The CDR3 runs to 16 residues. Germline CDR1 reads LNHNV; CDR2 reads YYDKDF (reference sequence). In DNA, the CDR3 is TGTGCCACCAGCCACACCTTAGCGGGAGGCATCGATACGCAGTATTTT. Its translation: CATSHTLAGGIDTQYF.

This clonotype was found once. This may arise from a read error, as a much more abundant clone is one base away. This chain links TRBV6-1 with TRBJ2-2, with TRBD2 matching over 7 bases. The CDR3 totals 18 residues. Germline CDR1 MNHNS, CDR2 SASEGT. The ends lost 4 bases at V and 10 bases at J; junction bases unmatched: 21. The CDR3 nucleotides read TGTGCCAGCAGTGGACCCCCCCCTAGCGGCACCTTTTCCGTGGAGCTGTTTTTT. Residues: CASSGPPPSGTFSVELFF.

This clonotype was counted many times. V is TRBV27 and J is TRBJ2-5; D ambiguous. The V end was cut by 1 base, the J end by 5 bases, with 8 bases between. Germline V gene sequence: CDR1 MNHEY, CDR2 SMNVEV (reference sequence). There are 13 residues in the CDR3. In nucleotides, the CDR3 is TGTGCCAGCAGTTTATATCCCGGGGAGACCCAGTACTTC. Protein: CASSLYPGETQYF.

This clonotype came up a few times. This chain joins TRBV7-3 and TRBJ2-2, with D possibly TRBD2 on 5 matching bases. This CDR3 has 14 residues. CDR1 SGHTA and CDR2 FQGTGA come from the germline V gene. Deletions cut 4 bases from V and 8 bases from J, with 14 bases between. Written as DNA, the CDR3 is TGTGCCAGCAGCTCCGGCCCGGGGAAGGGGGAGCTGTTTTTT. Protein: CASSSGPGKGELFF.

This clonotype was detected only a few times. Here the CDR3 reads CATSSGAGLEAYEQYF. The CDR3 DNA reads TGTGCCACCAGCAGCGGGGCGGGACTAGAGGCGTACGAGCAGTACTTC. The J gene is TRBJ2-7, the V gene TRBV15; 8 nucleotides line up with TRBD2. With V trimmed by 3 bases and J by 4 bases, 11 bases remained unmatched. CDR3 length: 16 amino acids. Germline V gene data show CDR1 as LNHNV and CDR2 as YYDKDF (reference sequence).

The chain joins TRBV29-1 to TRBJ1-3; D call uncertain. The CDR3 has 14 residues. Trimming left V 0 bases short and J 2 bases short, with 8 bases between. Germline V gene data show CDR1 as SQVTM and CDR2 as ANQGSEA. This chain's CDR3 is CSVEDYGAGNTIYF. As DNA, the CDR3 is TGCAGCGTTGAAGATTACGGGGCTGGAAACACCATATATTTT.

In this sample, this clonotype turned up many times. V is TRBV7-6 and J is TRBJ2-3; possibly TRBD2 for D (6 bases). CDR3 length: 16 residues. The V end was cut by 2 bases, the J end by 0 bases, with 12 bases between. CDR1 is SGHVS and CDR2 is FNYEAQ in the germline V gene. The CDR3: CASSLPPSESTDTQYF. Here the CDR3 DNA reads TGTGCCAGCAGCTTACCCCCTAGCGAGAGCACAGATACGCAGTATTTT.

Many counts were recorded for this clonotype. The CDR3 DNA sequence: TGCAGCGTTGAAGAAGGACTAGCGGGAGACCAACCCTACGAGCAGTACTTC. It translates to CSVEEGLAGDQPYEQYF. The chain has TRBV29-1 and TRBJ2-7; 13 positions match TRBD2. With 0 bases clipped from V and 2 bases from J, the junction kept 7 bases outside the gene matches. Germline V gene lookup returns CDR1 SQVTM and CDR2 ANQGSEA. This CDR3 spans 17 amino acids.

Worth noting for this clonotype: This may come from a read error, since a much larger clone is one base off. V and J are TRBV4-3 and TRBJ1-2; no clear D. V lost 1 base and J lost 4, with 10 bases in between. The CDR3 has 14 residues. Germline CDR1 LGHNA, CDR2 YSLEER. CDR3 amino acids: CASSQAGPPYGYTF. As DNA, the CDR3 is TGCGCCAGCAGCCAAGCCGGTCCTCCCTATGGCTACACCTTC.

The table lists this clonotype with many counts. The chain employs TRBV12-3 or TRBV12-4 and TRBJ2-5; no definite D call. Trimming stripped 3 bases from V and 2 bases from J, with 10 bases between. The CDR3 contains 14 residues. DNA for the CDR3: TGTGCCAGCAGTTTCATGGGCAGTCAAGAGACCCAGTACTTC. It yields the protein CASSFMGSQETQYF.

This chain connects TRBV11-2 to TRBJ2-7, with TRBD2 matching over 7 bases. This CDR3 region has 14 residues. Germline lookup yields CDR1 SGHAT and CDR2 FQNNGV. J lost 2 bases, V lost 5 bases, and 6 bases had no gene match. The DNA of the CDR3 is TGTGCCAGCAGCCCGCTAGGACTAGCCTACGAGCAGTACTTC. Its translation is CASSPLGLAYEQYF.

This clonotype was observed many times. The rearrangement joins TRBV6-5 to TRBJ2-1, with D unresolved. Germline loops: CDR1 MNHEY, CDR2 SVGAGI. Trimming removed 0 bases at V and 5 bases at J, with 14 bases between. The CDR3 runs 16 residues. CDR3 loop: CASSYSGLTPDNEQFF. The CDR3 coding sequence is TGTGCCAGCAGTTACTCTGGTCTCACCCCGGACAATGAGCAGTTCTTC.

This clonotype was observed many times. The chain links TRBV9 to TRBJ2-7; 9 nucleotides agree with TRBD2. The CDR3 has 15 residues. CDR1 SGDLS and CDR2 YYNGEE come from the germline V gene. V lost 3 bases, J lost 0 bases, and 4 bases stayed unmatched. This CDR3 reads CASSAYSGSSYEQYF. The DNA of the CDR3 is TGTGCCAGCAGCGCATATAGCGGGAGCTCCTACGAGCAGTACTTC.

This clonotype showed up many times. V is TRBV7-9 and J is TRBJ1-1, with TRBD1 as a possible D gene (5 bases). Trimming removed 3 bases from V and 8 bases from J, with 10 bases in between. The CDR3 covers 12 residues. Germline V lookup: CDR1 SEHNR, CDR2 FQNEAQ (reference sequence). CDR3: CASSFRGSEAFF. The CDR3 bases are TGTGCCAGCAGCTTCCGGGGCAGCGAAGCTTTCTTT.

Many counts were recorded for this clonotype. Sequence at one end of the junction differs from germline and may be a read error. V usage is TRBV7-7 and J usage is TRBJ2-1; 8 nucleotides match TRBD2. The CDR3 has 17 residues. Germline V gene sequence: CDR1 SSHAT, CDR2 FNYEAQ (reference sequence). In DNA, the CDR3 is TGTGCTAGCAGTCGTTATTCAGGGGCGGGAGGTGACAATGAGCAGTTCTTC. Residues: CASSRYSGAGGDNEQFF.